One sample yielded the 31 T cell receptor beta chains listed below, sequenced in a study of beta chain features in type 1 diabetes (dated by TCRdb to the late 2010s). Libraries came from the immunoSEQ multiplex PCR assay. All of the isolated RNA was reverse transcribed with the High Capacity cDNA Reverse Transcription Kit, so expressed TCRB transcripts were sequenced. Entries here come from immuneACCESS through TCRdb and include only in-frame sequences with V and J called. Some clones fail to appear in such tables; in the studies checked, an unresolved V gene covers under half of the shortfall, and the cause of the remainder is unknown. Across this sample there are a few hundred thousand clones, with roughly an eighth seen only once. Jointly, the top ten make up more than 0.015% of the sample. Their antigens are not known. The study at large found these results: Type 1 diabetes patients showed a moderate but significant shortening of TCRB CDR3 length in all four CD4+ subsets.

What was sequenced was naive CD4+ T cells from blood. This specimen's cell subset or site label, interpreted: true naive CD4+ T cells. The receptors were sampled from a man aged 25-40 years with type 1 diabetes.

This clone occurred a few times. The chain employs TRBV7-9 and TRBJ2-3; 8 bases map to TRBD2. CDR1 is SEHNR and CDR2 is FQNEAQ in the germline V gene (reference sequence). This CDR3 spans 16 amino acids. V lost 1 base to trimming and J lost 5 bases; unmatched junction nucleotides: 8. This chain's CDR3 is CASSLGSWLAGDTQYF. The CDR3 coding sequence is TGTGCCAGCAGCTTAGGCAGTTGGCTAGCGGGAGATACGCAGTATTTT.

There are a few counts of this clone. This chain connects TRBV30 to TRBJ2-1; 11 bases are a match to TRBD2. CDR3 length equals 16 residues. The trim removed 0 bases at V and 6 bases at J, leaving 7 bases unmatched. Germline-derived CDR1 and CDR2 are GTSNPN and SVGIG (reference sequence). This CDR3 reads CAWSVLVAGGGNEQFF. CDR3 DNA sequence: TGTGCCTGGAGTGTATTAGTAGCGGGAGGGGGCAATGAGCAGTTCTTC.

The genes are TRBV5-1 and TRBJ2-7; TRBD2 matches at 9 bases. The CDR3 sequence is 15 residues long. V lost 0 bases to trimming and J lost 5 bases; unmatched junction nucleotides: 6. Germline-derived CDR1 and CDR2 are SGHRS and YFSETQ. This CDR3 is CASSLVVAGEDEQYF. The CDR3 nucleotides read TGCGCCAGCAGCTTGGTGGTAGCGGGAGAGGACGAGCAGTACTTC.

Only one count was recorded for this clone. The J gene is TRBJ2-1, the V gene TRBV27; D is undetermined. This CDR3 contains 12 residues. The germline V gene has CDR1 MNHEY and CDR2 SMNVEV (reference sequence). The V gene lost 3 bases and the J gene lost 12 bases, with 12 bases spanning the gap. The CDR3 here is CASSLPNSGQFF. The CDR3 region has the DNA TGTGCCAGCAGTTTGCCGAACTCTGGGCAGTTCTTC.

The DNA of the CDR3 is TGTGCCAGCCATTCGTCGGCAGATACGCAGTATTTT. Amino acids: CASHSSADTQYF. The gene calls are TRBV28 and TRBJ2-3; no reliable D call. Trimming shortened V by 8 bases and J by 4 bases, and 10 bases separated the two germline ends. This CDR3 has 12 amino acids. CDR1 is MDHEN and CDR2 is SYDVKM in the germline V gene.

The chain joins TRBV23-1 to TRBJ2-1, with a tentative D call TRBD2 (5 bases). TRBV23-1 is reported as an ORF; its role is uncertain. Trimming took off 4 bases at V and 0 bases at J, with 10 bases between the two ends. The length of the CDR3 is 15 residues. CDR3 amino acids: CASSRERSSYNEQFF. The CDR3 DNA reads TGCGCCAGCAGTCGGGAGAGAAGCTCCTACAATGAGCAGTTCTTC.

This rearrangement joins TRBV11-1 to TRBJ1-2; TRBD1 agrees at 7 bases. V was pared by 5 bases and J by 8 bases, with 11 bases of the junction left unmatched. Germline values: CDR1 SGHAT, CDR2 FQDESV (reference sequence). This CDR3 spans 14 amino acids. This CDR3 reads CASSLQGPYGGYTF. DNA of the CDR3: TGTGCCAGCAGCCTACAGGGGCCCTATGGAGGCTACACCTTC.

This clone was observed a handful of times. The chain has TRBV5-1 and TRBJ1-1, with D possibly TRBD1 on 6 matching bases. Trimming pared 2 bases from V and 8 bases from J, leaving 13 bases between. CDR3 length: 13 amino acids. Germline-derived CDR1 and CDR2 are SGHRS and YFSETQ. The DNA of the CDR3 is TGCGCCAGCAGCTTCGCTAACAGGGAAGAAGCTTTCTTT. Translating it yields CASSFANREEAFF.

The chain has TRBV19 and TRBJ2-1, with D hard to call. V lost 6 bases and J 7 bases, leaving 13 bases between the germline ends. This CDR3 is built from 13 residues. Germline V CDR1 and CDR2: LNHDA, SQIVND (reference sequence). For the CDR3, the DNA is TGTGCCAGTAGCAATGGGCCGCTAAATGAGCAGTTCTTC. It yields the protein CASSNGPLNEQFF.

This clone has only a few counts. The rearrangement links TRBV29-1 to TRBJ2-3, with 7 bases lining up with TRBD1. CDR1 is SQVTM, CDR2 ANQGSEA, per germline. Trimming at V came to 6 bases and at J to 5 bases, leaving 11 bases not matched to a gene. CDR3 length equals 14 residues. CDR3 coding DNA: TGCAGCGTAGACAAGGGGGCGAGGGGAGATACGCAGTATTTT. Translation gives CSVDKGARGDTQYF.

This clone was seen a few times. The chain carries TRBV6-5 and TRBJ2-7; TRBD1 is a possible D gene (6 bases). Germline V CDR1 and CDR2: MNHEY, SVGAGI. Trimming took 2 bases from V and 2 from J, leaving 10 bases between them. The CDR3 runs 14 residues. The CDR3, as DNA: TGTGCCAGCAGTTACAACAGGGATCCCTACGAGCAGTACTTC. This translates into CASSYNRDPYEQYF.

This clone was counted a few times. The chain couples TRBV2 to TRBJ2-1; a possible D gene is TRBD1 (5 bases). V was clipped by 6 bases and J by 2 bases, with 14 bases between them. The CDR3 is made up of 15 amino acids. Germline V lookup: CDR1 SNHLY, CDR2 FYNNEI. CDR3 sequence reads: CASSLGRTTYNEQFF. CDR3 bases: TGTGCCAGCAGCCTTGGGCGGACAACCTACAATGAGCAGTTCTTC.

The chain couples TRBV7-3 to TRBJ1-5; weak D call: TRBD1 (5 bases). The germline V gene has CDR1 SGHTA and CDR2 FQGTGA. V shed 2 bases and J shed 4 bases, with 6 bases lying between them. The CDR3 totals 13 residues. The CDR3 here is CASSLQGNQPQHF. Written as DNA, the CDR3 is TGTGCCAGCAGCTTACAGGGAAATCAGCCCCAGCATTTT. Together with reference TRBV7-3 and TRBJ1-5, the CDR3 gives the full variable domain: GAGVSQTPSNKVTEKGKYVELRCDPISGHTALYWYRQSLGQGPEFLIYFQGTGAADDSGLPNDRFFAVRPEGSVSTLKIQRTERGDSAVYLCASSLQGNQPQHFGDGTRLSIL.

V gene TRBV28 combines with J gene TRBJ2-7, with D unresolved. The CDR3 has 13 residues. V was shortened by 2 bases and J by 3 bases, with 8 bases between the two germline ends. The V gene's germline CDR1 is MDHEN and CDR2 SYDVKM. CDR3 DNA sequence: TGTGCCAGCAGTTTAGCCTCGAGCTACGAGCAGTACTTC. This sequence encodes CASSLASSYEQYF. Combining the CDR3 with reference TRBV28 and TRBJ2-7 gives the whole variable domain DVKVTQSSRYLVKRTGEKVFLECVQDMDHENMFWYRQDPGLGLRLIYFSYDVKMKEKGDIPEGYSVSREKKERFSLILESASTNQTSMYLCASSLASSYEQYFGPGTRLTVT.

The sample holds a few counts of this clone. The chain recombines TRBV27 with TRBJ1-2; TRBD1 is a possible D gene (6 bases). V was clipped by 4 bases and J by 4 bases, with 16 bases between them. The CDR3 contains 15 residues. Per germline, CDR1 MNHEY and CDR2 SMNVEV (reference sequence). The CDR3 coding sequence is TGTGCCAGCAGTTGGGGGGGCCCCTACCGCTATGGCTACACCTTC. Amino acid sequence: CASSWGGPYRYGYTF.

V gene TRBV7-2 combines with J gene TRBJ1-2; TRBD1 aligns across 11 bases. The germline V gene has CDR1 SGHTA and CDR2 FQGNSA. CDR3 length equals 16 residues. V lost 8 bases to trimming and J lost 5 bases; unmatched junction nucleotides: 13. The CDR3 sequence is CASSPTLDRGQYGYTF. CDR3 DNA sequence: TGTGCCAGCTCGCCCACCTTGGACAGGGGGCAATATGGCTACACCTTC.

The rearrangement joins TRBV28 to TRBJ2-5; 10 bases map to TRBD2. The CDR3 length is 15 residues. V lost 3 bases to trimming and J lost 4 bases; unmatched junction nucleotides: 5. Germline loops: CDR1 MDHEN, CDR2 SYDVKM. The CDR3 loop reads CASSFPAGGRETQYF. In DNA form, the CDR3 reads TGTGCCAGCAGTTTCCCAGCGGGAGGGCGAGAGACCCAGTACTTC.

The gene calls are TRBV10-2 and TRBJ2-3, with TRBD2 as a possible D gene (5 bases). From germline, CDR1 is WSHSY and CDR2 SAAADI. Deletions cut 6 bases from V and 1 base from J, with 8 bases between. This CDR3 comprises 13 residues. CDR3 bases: TGCGCCAGCAGCCCGCGGGGCACAGATACGCAGTATTTT. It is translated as CASSPRGTDTQYF.

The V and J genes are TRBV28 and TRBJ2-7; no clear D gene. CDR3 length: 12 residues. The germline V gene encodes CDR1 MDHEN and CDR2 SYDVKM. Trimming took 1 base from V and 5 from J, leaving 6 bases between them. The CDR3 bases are TGTGCCAGCAGTTTATCTAACCACGAGCAGTACTTC. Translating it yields CASSLSNHEQYF.

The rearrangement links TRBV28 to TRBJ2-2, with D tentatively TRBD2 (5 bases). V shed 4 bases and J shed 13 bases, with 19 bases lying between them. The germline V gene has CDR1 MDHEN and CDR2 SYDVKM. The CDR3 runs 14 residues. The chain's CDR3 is CASSSIGRELGLFF. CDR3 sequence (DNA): TGTGCCAGCAGTTCCATCGGAAGGGAGCTTGGGCTGTTTTTT.

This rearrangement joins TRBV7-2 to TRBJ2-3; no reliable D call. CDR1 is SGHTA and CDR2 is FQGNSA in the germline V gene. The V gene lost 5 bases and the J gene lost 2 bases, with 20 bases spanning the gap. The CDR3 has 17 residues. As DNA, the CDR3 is TGTGCCAGCAGCAAACGCCCGTCGACTGAGGTCACAGATACGCAGTATTTT. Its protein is CASSKRPSTEVTDTQYF.

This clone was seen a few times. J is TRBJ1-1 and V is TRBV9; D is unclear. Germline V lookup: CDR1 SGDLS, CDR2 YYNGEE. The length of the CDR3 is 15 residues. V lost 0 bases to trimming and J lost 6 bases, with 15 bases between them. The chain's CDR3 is CASSVVSGWSSEAFF. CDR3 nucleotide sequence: TGTGCCAGCAGCGTAGTGTCGGGGTGGTCGTCTGAAGCTTTCTTT. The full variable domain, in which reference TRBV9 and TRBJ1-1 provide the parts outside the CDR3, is DSGVTQTPKHLITATGQRVTLRCSPRSGDLSVYWYQQSLDQGLQFLIQYYNGEERAKGNILERFSAQQFPDLHSELNLSSLELGDSALYFCASSVVSGWSSEAFFGQGTRLTVV.

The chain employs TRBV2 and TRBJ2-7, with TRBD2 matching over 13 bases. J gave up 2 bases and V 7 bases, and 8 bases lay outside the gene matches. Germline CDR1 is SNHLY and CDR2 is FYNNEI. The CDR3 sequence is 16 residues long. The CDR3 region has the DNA TGTGCCAGCACATCTTCCGGGACTAGCGGGGCCTACGAGCAGTACTTC. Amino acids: CASTSSGTSGAYEQYF.

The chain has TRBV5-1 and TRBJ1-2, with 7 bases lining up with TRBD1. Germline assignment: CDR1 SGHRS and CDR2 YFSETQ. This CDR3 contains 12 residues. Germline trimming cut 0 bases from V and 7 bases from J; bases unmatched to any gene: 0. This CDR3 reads CASSLDRGGYTF. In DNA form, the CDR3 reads TGCGCCAGCAGCTTGGACAGGGGTGGCTACACCTTC. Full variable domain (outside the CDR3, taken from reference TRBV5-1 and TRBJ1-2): KAGVTQTPRYLIKTRGQQVTLSCSPISGHRSVSWYQQTPGQGLQFLFEYFSETQRNKGNFPGRFSGRQFSNSRSEMNVSTLELGDSALYLCASSLDRGGYTFGSGTRLTVV.

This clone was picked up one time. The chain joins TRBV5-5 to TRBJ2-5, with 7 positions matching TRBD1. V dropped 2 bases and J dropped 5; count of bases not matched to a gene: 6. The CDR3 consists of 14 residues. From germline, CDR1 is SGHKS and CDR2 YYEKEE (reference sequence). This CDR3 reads CASSFQRGLETQYF. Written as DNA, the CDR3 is TGTGCCAGCAGCTTCCAAAGGGGGCTCGAGACCCAGTACTTC.

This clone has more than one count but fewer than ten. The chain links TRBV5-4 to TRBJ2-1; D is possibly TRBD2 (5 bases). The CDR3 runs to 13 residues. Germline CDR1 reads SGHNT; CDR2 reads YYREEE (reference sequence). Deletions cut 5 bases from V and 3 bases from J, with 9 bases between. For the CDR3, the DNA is TGTGCCAGCAGTCCTACTAGCTACAATGAGCAGTTCTTC. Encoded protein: CASSPTSYNEQFF.

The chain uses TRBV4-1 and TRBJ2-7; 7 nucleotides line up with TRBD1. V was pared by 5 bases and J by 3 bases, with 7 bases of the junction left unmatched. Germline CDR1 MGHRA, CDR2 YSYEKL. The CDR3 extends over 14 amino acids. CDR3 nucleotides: TGCGCCAGCAGCGGAGACAGGGTCTTCTACGAGCAGTACTTC. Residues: CASSGDRVFYEQYF.

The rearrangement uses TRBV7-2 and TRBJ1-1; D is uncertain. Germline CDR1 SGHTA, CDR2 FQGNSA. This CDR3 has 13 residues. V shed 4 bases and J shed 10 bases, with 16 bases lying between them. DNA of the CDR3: TGTGCCAGCAGCTCGAGACACCCTGGGAGAGCTTTCTTT. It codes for CASSSRHPGRAFF.

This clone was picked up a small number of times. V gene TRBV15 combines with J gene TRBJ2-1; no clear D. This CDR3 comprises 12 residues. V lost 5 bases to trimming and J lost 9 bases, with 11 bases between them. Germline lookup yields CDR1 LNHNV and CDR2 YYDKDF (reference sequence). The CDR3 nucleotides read TGTGCCACCAGCGAGAGCCGAGTTGAGCAGTTCTTC. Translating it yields CATSESRVEQFF. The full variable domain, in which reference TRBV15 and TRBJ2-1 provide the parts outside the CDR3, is DAMVIQNPRYQVTQFGKPVTLSCSQTLNHNVMYWYQQKSSQAPKLLFHYYDKDFNNEADTPDNFQSRRPNTSFCFLDIRSPGLGDTAMYLCATSESRVEQFFGPGTRLTVL.

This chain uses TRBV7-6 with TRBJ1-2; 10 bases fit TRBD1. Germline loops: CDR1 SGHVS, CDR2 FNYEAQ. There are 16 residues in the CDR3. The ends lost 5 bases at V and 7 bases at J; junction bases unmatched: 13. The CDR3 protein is CASSPRPGTGAIGYTF. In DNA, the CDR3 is TGTGCCAGCAGCCCCCGACCCGGGACAGGGGCTATTGGCTACACCTTC.

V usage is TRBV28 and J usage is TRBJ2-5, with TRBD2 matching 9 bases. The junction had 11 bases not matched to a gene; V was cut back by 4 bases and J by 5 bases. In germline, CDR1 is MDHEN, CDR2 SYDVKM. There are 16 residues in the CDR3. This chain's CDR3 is CASSSVPGTSSETQYF. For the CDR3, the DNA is TGTGCCAGCAGTTCCGTTCCCGGGACTAGCAGTGAGACCCAGTACTTC.